This T cell receptor beta chain was sequenced during a study of T cells after yellow fever vaccination. V was trimmed by 5 bases and J by 0 bases, leaving 10 bases between them. CDR3 length: 15 residues. Making TCR cDNA involved 5'RACE template switching, which added UMIs and a universal primer site. TCRdb reanalysed the 5' RACE reads using MiXCR and keeps one entry per CDR3 protein. This table has fewer than 500,000 distinct CDR3 sequences, 18% appearing once. Remarks on this clonotype: The antigen is undetermined.

Findings of the study overall: Detected again after the booster were most primary-vaccination clones, at 95% to 98% CD4 and roughly 88% CD8.

Sequenced here: PBMCs, sampled before the yellow fever booster vaccination. The TCR sequence derives from a man between 18 and 29 years old who received the YFV17D yellow fever vaccine. The chain joins TRBV12-3 or TRBV12-4 to TRBJ2-2, with a weak D call TRBD1 (5 bases). The CDR3 DNA reads as TGTGCCAGCAGTCCAGGGCCAACGAACACCGGGGAGCTGTTTTTT. This codes for CASSPGPTNTGELFF.